A selection of T cell receptor beta chains follows, all from one sample in a study of identifying expanded T cells in peripheral blood. The repertoire was sequenced with immunoSEQ multiplex PCR; TCRdb's copy has only in-frame clones and lacks some. The sample has more than 50,000 clones; about four fifths are singletons. Sequencing input: blood. These receptors all stem from a person between 18 and 75 years old in good health. The CDR3 runs from the conserved cysteine through the conserved F or W. Fields, in order: clone size, V gene, D gene, J gene, CDR3 protein, CDR3 DNA. The D gene is left open where the match is weak. Some rows mark clone size as missing; the rest say once, few, many or name a class of expanded clone.

NA	TRBV5-5	TRBD1	TRBJ1-2	CASSPREGQGYYGYTF	TGTGCCAGCAGCCCGAGGGAAGGACAGGGGTACTATGGCTACACCTTC
NA	TRBV6-1	NA	TRBJ1-2	CASRANPPTLAGYTF	TGTGCCAGCAGGGCAAACCCGCCCACACTTGCTGGCTACACCTTC
few	TRBV6-1	NA	TRBJ2-1	CASRMTGYEQFF	TGTGCCAGCAGGATGACAGGCTATGAGCAGTTCTTC
NA	TRBV9	TRBD1	TRBJ1-2	CASSVFDRVGNYGYTF	TGTGCCAGCAGCGTTTTCGACAGGGTAGGGAACTATGGCTACACCTTC
NA	TRBV30	TRBD1	TRBJ1-1	CAWNGQGLEAFF	TGTGCCTGGAACGGACAGGGCCTTGAAGCTTTCTTT
NA	TRBV21-1	NA	TRBJ2-3	CASSTRDTQYF	TGTGCCAGCAGCACCAGAGATACGCAGTATTTT
NA	TRBV5-1	NA	TRBJ2-1	CASSLEDSSYNEQFF	TGCGCCAGCAGCTTGGAGGATAGCTCCTACAATGAGCAGTTCTTC
NA	TRBV5-1	NA	TRBJ1-1	CASSRGGNTEAFF	TGCGCCAGCAGCAGAGGGGGGAACACTGAAGCTTTCTTT
NA	TRBV30	TRBD1	TRBJ1-5	CAWSAGDSQPQHF	TGTGCCTGGAGTGCGGGGGACAGCCAGCCCCAGCATTTT
NA	TRBV7-3	NA	TRBJ1-3	CASSNRDRSGNTIYF	TGTGCCAGCAGCAACCGGGACCGCTCTGGAAACACCATATATTTT
NA	TRBV7-9	NA	TRBJ2-1	CASSSNSIYNEQFF	TGTGCCAGCAGCTCCAACTCCATATACAATGAGCAGTTCTTC